A few counts support the clone carrying this T cell receptor (beta chain). The sample's treatment: randomized to nivolumab then ipilimumab (arm A) or the reverse (arm B). The repertoire was sequenced with immunoSEQ multiplex PCR; TCRdb's copy has only in-frame clones and lacks some. The data contain fewer than 35,000 clones, 77% of them singletons. The data were taken from a study of sequential checkpoint blockade in melanoma. About the study: After both sequences, patients received maintenance nivolumab.

The CDR3 sequence is 16 residues long. This sequence was found in a human donor with melanoma. Sequencing used CD8+ T cells sorted from blood (inferred from file names), obtained from a patient given nivolumab and ipilimumab in sequence. J is TRBJ2-7 and V is TRBV21-1; the table's D call, TRBD1, has no DNA check behind it. TRBV21-1 is assigned pseudogene status. CDR3 nucleotides: TGTGCCAGCAGCGCGACCGGGACAGGGGTAACCTACGAGCAGTACTTC. It translates to CASSATGTGVTYEQYF.